The 25 T cell receptor beta chains reported below all come from one sample, sequenced in a study of T cell repertoires in cytomegalovirus infection. TCRdb re-derived calls from the reads in MiXCR, one entry per CDR3 protein. There are hundreds of thousands of distinct CDR3 sequences in the sample; 15% to 20% occur only once, and about 12% lies in the top ten. The sequenced material came from PBMCs. These receptors all stem from a human donor in good health (CMV status not recorded). Some clones in this sample may be carry-over from other donors' samples.

The rearrangement joins TRBV12-3 or TRBV12-4 to TRBJ1-1; TRBD1 might be the D (5 bases). Trimming stripped 5 bases from V and 1 base from J, with 17 bases between. This CDR3 has 16 amino acids. CDR3 coding DNA: TGTGCCAGCAGTGACAATCTGGGGGGGACGAACACTGAAGCTTTCTTT. Its protein is CASSDNLGGTNTEAFF.

The J gene is TRBJ1-1, the V gene TRBV5-4; 9 nucleotides agree with TRBD1. Unmatched junction bases numbered 19, after V lost 4 bases and J lost 6 bases. The CDR3 totals 18 residues. Germline values: CDR1 SGHNT, CDR2 YYREEE (reference sequence). The CDR3 DNA reads TGTGCCAGCAGCGGCGCCGGGACAGGGAACTCCCGCCTCCCTGAAGCTTTCTTT. Amino acid sequence: CASSGAGTGNSRLPEAFF.

The chain couples TRBV7-9 to TRBJ2-5, with D maybe TRBD2 (6 bases). Germline V lookup: CDR1 SEHNR, CDR2 FQNEAQ (reference sequence). This CDR3 region has 14 residues. The germline V and J ends were trimmed by 1 base and 10 bases, with 16 bases remaining between them. CDR3 bases: TGTGCCAGCAGCTTAGGGGGCGGGGCAGGAGGCCAGTACTTC. Amino acid sequence: CASSLGGGAGGQYF.

This rearrangement joins TRBV11-3 to TRBJ2-6, with D perhaps given as TRBD1 or TRBD2 (5 bases each). Germline CDR1 and CDR2: SGHNT and YENEEA. CDR3 length equals 18 residues. Between the trimmed V and J ends, which lost 2 bases and 0 bases, there was a span of 14 bases. This CDR3 is CASSLRDWDPSGANVLTF. The DNA of the CDR3 is TGTGCCAGCAGCTTACGGGATTGGGACCCCTCTGGGGCCAACGTCCTGACTTTC.

This clonotype came up a few times. The chain has TRBV18 and TRBJ2-5, with 10 bases fitting TRBD2. Germline V CDR1 and CDR2: KGHSH, LQKENI. The CDR3 is made up of 17 amino acids. The junction had 5 bases not matched to a gene; V was cut back by 0 bases and J by 1 base. The CDR3 bases are TGTGCCAGCTCACCACCGATGGTAGCGGGGGGCCAAGAGACCCAGTACTTC. Translation gives CASSPPMVAGGQETQYF.

The chain links TRBV28 to TRBJ2-5, with D perhaps matching TRBD1 (6 bases). The CDR3 has 15 residues. Trimming cost V 6 bases and J 0 bases, with 14 bases left between them. Germline V lookup: CDR1 MDHEN, CDR2 SYDVKM. In DNA, the CDR3 is TGTGCCAGCAGCCCCTTAGGGGGTAACCAAGAGACCCAGTACTTC. Translation gives CASSPLGGNQETQYF.

The chain combines TRBV7-2 with TRBJ2-1; the D gene could be TRBD1 or TRBD2 (6 bases each). The CDR3 is made up of 19 amino acids. V was trimmed by 2 bases and J by 3 bases, leaving 23 bases between them. Germline CDR1 reads SGHTA; CDR2 reads FQGNSA. This CDR3 reads CASSLLHRQGGRYYNEQFF. The CDR3 DNA sequence: TGTGCCAGCAGCTTACTCCATCGTCAAGGGGGGAGGTACTACAATGAGCAGTTCTTC.

The table lists this clonotype with a few counts. J is TRBJ2-1 and V is TRBV20-1, with a weak D call TRBD2 (6 bases). Trimming cost V 6 bases and J 8 bases, with 23 bases left between them. CDR3 size: 15 residues. Per the germline V gene, CDR1 is DFQATT and CDR2 is SNEGSKA (reference sequence). The CDR3 loop reads CSAATSVRGGDEQFF. CDR3 DNA: TGCAGTGCCGCCACCTCGGTGCGGGGCGGGGATGAGCAGTTCTTC.

This clonotype was counted a few times. This chain connects TRBV24-1 to TRBJ2-1; D is perhaps TRBD2 (7 bases). This CDR3 contains 17 residues. V lost 2 bases and J lost 4, with 17 bases in between. Germline CDR1 KGHDR, CDR2 SFDVKD. In DNA form, the CDR3 reads TGTGCCACCAGTGATTCCAGGTCGGGGGGCACTTACAATGAGCAGTTCTTC. It specifies CATSDSRSGGTYNEQFF.

The V and J genes are TRBV5-6 and TRBJ2-1; D not certain. V lost 5 bases, J lost 3 bases, and 15 bases lay in between. The CDR3 is made up of 15 amino acids. CDR1 and CDR2 (germline): SGHDT, YYEEEE. The CDR3 DNA reads TGTGCCAGCAGAGGCTATCGTCAGTTCTACAATGAGCAGTTCTTC. As protein: CASRGYRQFYNEQFF.

This clonotype was detected only a few times. This chain links TRBV25-1 with TRBJ2-7; D is possibly TRBD2 (5 bases). This CDR3 region has 13 residues. CDR1 is MGHDK, CDR2 SYGVNS, per germline. V gave up 6 bases and J gave up 5 bases, with 14 bases separating them. CDR3: CASSRTGSNEQYF. The CDR3 DNA reads TGTGCCAGCAGCAGGACGGGGTCTAACGAGCAGTACTTC.

In this sample, this clonotype turned up many times. The chain couples TRBV7-9 to TRBJ2-1; TRBD1 matches at 7 bases. Germline assignment: CDR1 SEHNR and CDR2 FQNEAQ (reference sequence). V lost 4 bases and J lost 0; bases outside the gene matches: 6. The CDR3 totals 16 residues. CDR3 region: CASSSGQAHSYNEQFF. The CDR3 DNA reads TGTGCCAGCAGCTCTGGACAGGCCCACTCCTACAATGAGCAGTTCTTC.

The V and J genes are TRBV12-3 or TRBV12-4 and TRBJ2-7, with 9 bases aligning to TRBD1. This CDR3 has 15 residues. The ends lost 5 bases at V and 3 bases at J; junction bases unmatched: 8. CDR3 sequence: CASSRTGTGNYEQYF. DNA of the CDR3: TGTGCCAGCAGTCGGACAGGGACAGGGAACTACGAGCAGTACTTC.

Many counts were recorded for this clonotype. The V gene is TRBV2, the J gene TRBJ1-5; no clear D gene. Trimming removed 3 bases from V and 0 bases from J, with 3 bases in between. This CDR3 has 13 amino acids. Germline CDR1 and CDR2: SNHLY and FYNNEI. CDR3 protein: CASSENSNQPQHF. Here the CDR3 DNA reads TGTGCCAGCAGTGAGAATAGCAATCAGCCCCAGCATTTT.

This clonotype appeared a few times. The chain recombines TRBV2 with TRBJ2-1, with unresolved D. Trimming took 8 bases from V and 5 from J, leaving 7 bases between them. Germline lookup yields CDR1 SNHLY and CDR2 FYNNEI. The CDR3 contains 11 residues. The CDR3 reads CASGVHNEQFF. The CDR3 DNA is TGTGCCAGCGGAGTCCACAATGAGCAGTTCTTC.

The rearrangement joins TRBV7-8 to TRBJ2-3; 11 bases agree with TRBD2. V was pared by 1 base and J by 2 bases, with 5 bases of the junction left unmatched. The CDR3 runs 17 residues. In germline, CDR1 is SGHVS, CDR2 FQNEAQ. The CDR3 nucleotides read TGTGCCAGCAGCTTAGGGACTAGCGGGTCTAACACAGATACGCAGTATTTT. Protein product: CASSLGTSGSNTDTQYF. The entire variable domain, with the rest obtained from reference TRBV7-8 and TRBJ2-3, is as follows: GAGVSQSPRYKVAKRGQDVALRCDPISGHVSLFWYQQALGQGPEFLTYFQNEAQLDKSGLPSDRFFAERPEGSVSTLKIQRTQQEDSAVYLCASSLGTSGSNTDTQYFGPGTRLTVL.

This chain links TRBV5-6 with TRBJ2-5; possibly TRBD1 or TRBD2 for D (5 bases each). CDR1 and CDR2 from the germline V gene are SGHDT and YYEEEE. This CDR3 is built from 14 residues. The V and J ends lost 2 bases and 4 bases respectively, with 12 bases between them. The CDR3 sequence: CASSFGDGRETQYF. The CDR3, as DNA: TGTGCCAGCAGCTTTGGGGACGGCCGAGAGACCCAGTACTTC.

A single count supports this clonotype. This rearrangement joins TRBV6-5 to TRBJ2-1, with 11 bases lining up with TRBD2. The germline gives CDR1 MNHEY, CDR2 SVGAGI. This CDR3 contains 16 residues. The junction had 9 bases not matched to a gene; V was cut back by 4 bases and J by 7 bases. The CDR3 coding sequence is TGTGCCAGCAGTTTCAGGCCTAGCGGGGGGCGAAATGAGCAGTTCTTC. Translated: CASSFRPSGGRNEQFF.

V is TRBV20-1 and J is TRBJ1-1; D is uncertain. The V end was cut by 3 bases, the J end by 3 bases, with 14 bases between. The germline V gene encodes CDR1 DFQATT and CDR2 SNEGSKA (reference sequence). The CDR3 has 14 residues. CDR3 loop: CSASQRAADTEAFF. The CDR3 nucleotides read TGCAGTGCTAGTCAGAGGGCAGCTGACACTGAAGCTTTCTTT.

This clonotype came up many times. The chain links TRBV2 to TRBJ2-2; D is uncertain. Trimming pared 6 bases from V and 5 bases from J, leaving 13 bases between. Germline CDR1 reads SNHLY; CDR2 reads FYNNEI. The CDR3 consists of 14 residues. The CDR3 DNA sequence: TGTGCCAGCAGACCCACCCAGATAACCGGGGAGCTGTTTTTT. Translated, it gives CASRPTQITGELFF. The whole variable domain, filled in from reference TRBV2 and TRBJ2-2, reads EPEVTQTPSHQVTQMGQEVILRCVPISNHLYFYWYRQILGQKVEFLVSFYNNEISEKSEIFDDQFSVERPDGSNFTLKIRSTKLEDSAMYFCASRPTQITGELFFGEGSRLTVL.

This clonotype was found many times. The chain combines TRBV7-8 with TRBJ1-2; D gene unclear. CDR1 SGHVS and CDR2 FQNEAQ come from the germline V gene. CDR3 size: 14 residues. Between the trimmed V and J ends, which lost 0 bases and 6 bases, there was a span of 11 bases. The CDR3: CASSLASHYDGYTF. The CDR3 nucleotides read TGTGCCAGCAGCTTAGCGAGCCACTACGATGGCTACACCTTC.

This sequence joins TRBV6-5 and TRBJ1-1, with D hard to call. Trimming stripped 0 bases from V and 3 bases from J, with 8 bases between. This CDR3 has 14 residues. Germline V CDR1 and CDR2: MNHEY, SVGAGI. The CDR3 spells CASSYSYAYTEAFF. The DNA of the CDR3 is TGTGCCAGCAGTTACTCTTACGCGTACACTGAAGCTTTCTTT.

The rearrangement joins TRBV6-2 or TRBV6-3 to TRBJ1-2, with D possibly TRBD1 on 6 matching bases. The CDR3 loop spans 15 amino acids. Trimming stripped 7 bases from V and 5 bases from J, with 20 bases between. Germline V gives CDR1 MNHEY, CDR2 SVGEGT. In DNA form, the CDR3 reads TGTGCCAGCAACTTACAGGGAGGAGGAGCATATGGCTACACCTTC. It codes for CASNLQGGGAYGYTF.

V gene TRBV11-3 combines with J gene TRBJ2-3; TRBD2 matches 10 bases. The CDR3 is made up of 16 amino acids. Unmatched junction bases numbered 9, after V lost 5 bases and J lost 4 bases. Germline loops: CDR1 SGHNT, CDR2 YENEEA. The CDR3, as DNA: TGTGCCAGCAGCCAGAGCGGGGGGGCCGAGGCAGATACGCAGTATTTT. It encodes CASSQSGGAEADTQYF.

The chain combines TRBV20-1 with TRBJ2-7; perhaps TRBD2 as D (7 bases). Germline values: CDR1 DFQATT, CDR2 SNEGSKA (reference sequence). This CDR3 has 14 amino acids. V lost 6 bases to trimming and J lost 1 base, with 16 bases between them. The CDR3 coding sequence is TGCAGTGCAAGGGGGGGGTCTTTTTCCTACGAGCAGTACTTC. This codes for CSARGGSFSYEQYF.